Listed here are 23 T cell receptor beta chains from one sample, sequenced in a study of T-cell reconstitution after alpha-beta-depleted transplantation in children. It was with unique molecular identifiers that the TCRbeta library was prepared. TCRdb reanalysed the PCR reads using MiXCR and keeps one entry per CDR3 protein. The table includes 600,000 to 800,000 distinct CDR3 sequences, roughly 13% detected once. Sequencing was performed on PBMCs, taken before TCRalphabeta/CD19-depleted stem cell transplant. All receptors derive from a girl aged 2-9 years with congenital amegakaryocytic thrombocytopenia, due to receive a stem cell transplant.

This chain links TRBV20-1 with TRBJ1-1; D unresolved. Germline CDR1 reads DFQATT; CDR2 reads SNEGSKA (reference sequence). V was cut by 1 base and J by 7 bases, with 13 bases left in between. The CDR3 length is 13 residues. Here the CDR3 DNA reads TGCAGTGCTAGAGTCCCCTCCTCCCTTGAAGCTTTCTTT. Translating gives CSARVPSSLEAFF.

V and J are TRBV11-2 and TRBJ2-3; TRBD2 agrees at 11 bases. Looked up from germline, CDR1 is SGHAT and CDR2 is FQNNGV. This CDR3 has 19 amino acids. J gave up 0 bases and V 3 bases, and 11 bases lay outside the gene matches. The CDR3 DNA follows: TGTGCCAGCAGCTTTTCCTCTGTAGTAGCGGGAGGGAGCACAGATACGCAGTATTTT. Residues: CASSFSSVVAGGSTDTQYF.

This clonotype was observed at least ten times. V usage is TRBV12-3 or TRBV12-4 and J usage is TRBJ2-1, with 7 bases identical to TRBD2. The V gene end was trimmed by 0 bases and the J gene end by 5 bases; junction bases not matched to a gene: 4. This CDR3 has 15 residues. The CDR3: CASSLALLANNEQFF. CDR3 DNA sequence: TGTGCCAGCAGTTTAGCCTTACTAGCGAACAATGAGCAGTTCTTC.

The sample holds many counts of this clonotype. The gene calls are TRBV20-1 and TRBJ2-1; the D gene is possibly TRBD2 (6 bases). This CDR3 contains 16 residues. The V end lost 4 bases, the J end lost 0 bases, and 16 bases lay between the germline ends. Germline V gene sequence: CDR1 DFQATT, CDR2 SNEGSKA (reference sequence). CDR3 DNA: TGCAGTGCTACTAAGAACGGGGGTTCCTCCTACAATGAGCAGTTCTTC. This gives the protein CSATKNGGSSYNEQFF.

The rearrangement joins TRBV5-1 to TRBJ2-1, with D perhaps matching TRBD1 (6 bases). Germline CDR1 is SGHRS and CDR2 is YFSETQ. CDR3 length: 17 amino acids. The V end lost 4 bases, the J end lost 0 bases, and 17 bases lay between the germline ends. The CDR3 loop is CASSPPQRGSSYNEQFF. As DNA, the CDR3 is TGCGCCAGCAGCCCTCCCCAGAGGGGGAGCTCCTACAATGAGCAGTTCTTC.

A word on this clonotype: Being one base from a much bigger clone, this may be a read error. CDR3 sequence: CCARDPNSGKSYEQYF. The CDR3 nucleotides are TGCTGTGCTAGAGATCCTAATAGCGGGAAATCCTACGAGCAGTACTTC. The rearrangement uses TRBV20-1 and TRBJ2-7; 8 bases line up with TRBD2. Germline V gene lookup returns CDR1 DFQATT and CDR2 SNEGSKA (reference sequence). This CDR3 comprises 16 residues.

Concerning this clonotype itself: Since a much larger clone is just one base distant, this may be a read error. The chain recombines TRBV28 with TRBJ2-1, with 7 bases identical to TRBD1. CDR1 MDHEN and CDR2 SYDVKM come from the germline V gene. This CDR3 spans 13 amino acids. In DNA form, the CDR3 reads TGTGCCAGCAGTTCTTACAGGGGATCTGAGCCGTTCTTC. Protein: CASSSYRGSEPFF.

V is TRBV5-1 and J is TRBJ2-7, with a weak D call TRBD2 (6 bases). Trimming shortened V by 6 bases and J by 4 bases, and 14 bases separated the two germline ends. Looked up from germline, CDR1 is SGHRS and CDR2 is YFSETQ. This CDR3 has 13 residues. CDR3 loop: CASKTGTDYEQYF. CDR3 nucleotide sequence: TGCGCCAGCAAAACCGGGACTGATTACGAGCAGTACTTC. The full variable domain, its missing parts supplied by reference TRBV5-1 and TRBJ2-7, is KAGVTQTPRYLIKTRGQQVTLSCSPISGHRSVSWYQQTPGQGLQFLFEYFSETQRNKGNFPGRFSGRQFSNSRSEMNVSTLELGDSALYLCASKTGTDYEQYFGPGTRLTVT.

There are many counts of this clonotype. The rearrangement joins TRBV20-1 to TRBJ2-2, with unresolved D. The germline V and J ends were trimmed by 4 bases and 4 bases, with 7 bases remaining between them. The V gene's germline CDR1 is DFQATT and CDR2 SNEGSKA (reference sequence). The CDR3 runs to 12 residues. The CDR3 nucleotides read TGCAGTGCTACCCAAGTCACCGGGGAGCTGTTTTTT. Protein product: CSATQVTGELFF.

Notes on this clonotype: A read error may be the cause here, since a much bigger clone is one base away. J is TRBJ2-1 and V is TRBV20-1; 7 bases are a match to TRBD2. The germline V gene encodes CDR1 DFQATT and CDR2 SNEGSKA (reference sequence). This CDR3 is 14 amino acids long. The chain's CDR3 is CSAEGLQTINEQLF. As DNA, the CDR3 is TGCAGTGCTGAGGGACTACAGACGATTAATGAGCAGTTGTTC.

The chain couples TRBV19 to TRBJ1-3, with a tentative D call TRBD1 (5 bases). V lost 8 bases to trimming and J lost 3 bases, with 17 bases between them. In germline, CDR1 is LNHDA, CDR2 SQIVND (reference sequence). CDR3 length equals 15 residues. The CDR3 sequence is CASRPDSGVGNTIYF. The CDR3, as DNA: TGTGCCAGTCGTCCCGACAGTGGGGTTGGAAACACCATATATTTT.

The table lists this clonotype with a count of one. A much larger clonotype is one base distant, so this may be a read error. The chain has TRBV28 and TRBJ1-2, with a possible D match to TRBD1 (6 bases). Looked up from germline, CDR1 is MDHEN and CDR2 is SYDVKM. The CDR3 contains 14 residues. In DNA form, the CDR3 reads TGTGCCAGCAGTTTCGTCACAGGGAACTATGGCTACCCCTTC. Its translation: CASSFVTGNYGYPF.

This clonotype was seen only a few times. The rearrangement links TRBV12-3 or TRBV12-4 to TRBJ1-1; D is ambiguous. Trimming cost V 6 bases and J 4 bases, with 12 bases left between them. The CDR3 is 13 amino acids. The CDR3 here is CASRVAAGTEAFF. The DNA for the CDR3 is TGTGCCAGCAGGGTAGCCGCGGGCACTGAAGCTTTCTTT.

This chain joins TRBV7-2 and TRBJ2-7; the match to TRBD2 covers 14 bases. V shed 4 bases and J 6 bases; nucleotides not matched to a gene: 8. Germline V gives CDR1 SGHTA, CDR2 FQGNSA. This CDR3 region has 16 residues. DNA for the CDR3: TGTGCCAGCAGCTCTTGGGTGGGACTAGCGGGAGTCGAGCAGTACTTC. Translating it yields CASSSWVGLAGVEQYF.

This clonotype was detected ten times or more. The chain couples TRBV10-3 to TRBJ2-3, with 8 bases lining up with TRBD1. Germline values: CDR1 ENHRY, CDR2 SYGVKD. The CDR3 is made up of 15 amino acids. Germline trimming cut 3 bases from V and 2 bases from J; bases unmatched to any gene: 4. Here the CDR3 DNA reads TGTGCCATCAGTGACAGGGGGCTTTACACAGATACGCAGTATTTT. Encoded protein: CAISDRGLYTDTQYF.

This clonotype was counted at least ten times. This sequence joins TRBV12-3 or TRBV12-4 and TRBJ2-1; D gene ambiguous. This CDR3 has 17 residues. Trimming took off 7 bases at V and 1 base at J, with 20 bases between the two ends. The CDR3 loop is CASIVNGLRSSYNEQFF. The CDR3 DNA reads as TGTGCCAGCATTGTCAACGGTCTCCGGAGTTCCTACAATGAGCAGTTCTTC.

The gene calls are TRBV5-1 and TRBJ2-1; tentative D call: TRBD2 (5 bases). Germline lookup yields CDR1 SGHRS and CDR2 YFSETQ. The CDR3 consists of 13 residues. Trimming removed 0 bases from V and 10 bases from J, with 11 bases in between. The CDR3 nucleotides are TGCGCCAGCAGCTTGGGAGGGCCGGTAGAGCAGTTCTTC. It specifies CASSLGGPVEQFF.

The table lists this clonotype with a few counts. The chain recombines TRBV6-1 with TRBJ2-2, with D unclear. V lost 2 bases, J lost 2 bases, and 6 bases lay in between. The CDR3 covers 14 residues. The germline CDR1 and CDR2 sequences are MNHNS and SASEGT. The CDR3: CASSEIDNTGELFF. As DNA, the CDR3 is TGTGCCAGCAGTGAAATTGATAACACCGGGGAGCTGTTTTTT.

Comment on this clonotype: A read error may be the cause here, since a much bigger clone is one base away. DNA of the CDR3: TGTGCCGTCAGTGAGGCCGGGGGACTGACTAATGAAAAACTGTTTTTT. Amino acid sequence: CAVSEAGGLTNEKLFF. This chain joins TRBV10-3 and TRBJ1-4; maybe TRBD1 (5 bases). From germline, CDR1 is ENHRY and CDR2 SYGVKD. This CDR3 is 16 amino acids long.

As DNA, the CDR3 is TGCAGCGTAGAGGCTAGCAGCTCCTACAATGAGCAGTTCTTC. It encodes CSVEASSSYNEQFF. The genes are TRBV29-1 and TRBJ2-1; D might be TRBD2 (5 bases). V lost 6 bases to trimming and J lost 0 bases, with 12 bases between them. From germline, CDR1 is SQVTM and CDR2 ANQGSEA. The CDR3 length is 14 residues.

This clonotype occurred a few times. This sequence joins TRBV25-1 and TRBJ1-1; 8 nucleotides match TRBD1. V lost 6 bases, J lost 1 base, and 4 bases stayed unmatched. This CDR3 is built from 14 residues. Germline V lookup: CDR1 MGHDK, CDR2 SYGVNS. The CDR3 DNA sequence: TGTGCCAGCAGGGAACAGGGGGAGAACACTGAAGCTTTCTTT. Translation: CASREQGENTEAFF.

The chain combines TRBV20-1 with TRBJ2-5, with 13 bases that match TRBD2. V shed 3 bases and J 1 base; nucleotides not matched to a gene: 8. Germline values: CDR1 DFQATT, CDR2 SNEGSKA (reference sequence). The CDR3 loop spans 17 amino acids. CDR3 DNA sequence: TGCAGTGCTAGTCTAGGGACTAGCGGGATCACCCAAGAGACCCAGTACTTC. Translating gives CSASLGTSGITQETQYF.

The V and J genes are TRBV12-3 or TRBV12-4 and TRBJ2-2, with 11 bases lining up with TRBD2. V trimming: 5 bases; J trimming: 7 bases; junction bases outside the gene matches: 3. The CDR3 extends over 14 amino acids. Here the CDR3 DNA reads TGTGCCAGCAGTGAGGGACTAGCGGACGGGGAGCTGTTTTTT. Translation gives CASSEGLADGELFF.